This paragraph covers one T cell receptor beta chain sequence. These data belong to a study of T cell changes during pregnancy in multiple sclerosis. TCRdb's copy holds only in-frame clones and misses some; the assay was immunoSEQ multiplex PCR. The sample yields about 100,000 clones, 90% seen once. The length of the CDR3 is 16 residues. The sample here was peripheral blood, taken in the second trimester of pregnancy. The V and J genes are TRBV1 and TRBJ2-6; TRBD1, the table's D call, was not compared with the DNA. TRBV1 is an annotated pseudogene. This clonotype originated in a female donor in good health, enrolled as a control in a pregnancy study. CDR3 in DNA: TGCACCAGCAGCCAAGGACAGCACCCTGGGGCCAACGTCCTGACTTTC. Translated: CTSSQGQHPGANVLTF.